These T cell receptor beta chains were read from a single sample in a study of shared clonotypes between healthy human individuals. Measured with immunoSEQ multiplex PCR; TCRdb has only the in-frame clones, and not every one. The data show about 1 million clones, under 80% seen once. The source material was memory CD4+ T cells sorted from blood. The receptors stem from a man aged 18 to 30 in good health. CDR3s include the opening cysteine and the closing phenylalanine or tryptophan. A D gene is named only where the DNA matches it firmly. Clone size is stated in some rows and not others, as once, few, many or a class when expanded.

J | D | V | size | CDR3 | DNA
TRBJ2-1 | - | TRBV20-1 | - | CSVGDEQFF | TGCAGTGTGGGGGATGAGCAGTTCTTC
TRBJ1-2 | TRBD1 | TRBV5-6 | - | CASSPRGSHYGYTF | TGTGCCAGCAGCCCCAGGGGGAGCCACTATGGCTACACCTTC
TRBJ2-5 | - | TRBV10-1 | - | CASSDGAGQETQYF | TGCGCCAGCAGTGATGGAGCGGGCCAAGAGACCCAGTACTTC
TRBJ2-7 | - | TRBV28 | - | CASSSLGSNRNEQYF | TGTGCCAGCAGTTCCCTCGGGAGTAACCGGAACGAGCAGTACTTC
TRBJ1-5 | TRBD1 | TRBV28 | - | CASSLLQGARSQPQHF | TGTGCCAGCAGTCTCCTCCAGGGGGCGCGGAGTCAGCCCCAGCATTTT
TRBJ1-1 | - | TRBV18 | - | CASSPQTGVAEAFF | TGTGCCAGCTCACCACAGACAGGAGTGGCTGAAGCTTTCTTT
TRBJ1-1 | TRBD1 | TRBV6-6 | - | CASTQQGSNTEAFF | TGTGCCAGCACCCAACAGGGGTCGAACACTGAAGCTTTCTTT
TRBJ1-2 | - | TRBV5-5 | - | CASSLGGGVYGYTF | TGTGCCAGCAGCTTGGGAGGCGGGGTCTATGGCTACACCTTC
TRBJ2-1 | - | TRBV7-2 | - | CASSTIIYNEQFF | TGTGCCAGCAGCACGATCATATACAATGAGCAGTTCTTC
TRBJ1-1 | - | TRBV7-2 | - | CASSLGIATEAFF | TGTGCCAGCAGCTTAGGCATTGCGACTGAAGCTTTCTTT
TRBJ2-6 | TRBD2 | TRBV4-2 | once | CASSQDTSGGANVLTF | TGTGCCAGCAGCCAAGACACTAGCGGTGGGGCCAACGTCCTGACTTTC
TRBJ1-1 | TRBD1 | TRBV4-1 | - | CASSRIPPGQGGEAFF | TGCGCCAGCAGCCGGATACCACCGGGACAGGGAGGGGAAGCTTTCTTT
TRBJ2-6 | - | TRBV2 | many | CASSGSLGGSGANVLTF | TGTGCCAGCAGTGGATCCTTGGGGGGCAGTGGGGCCAACGTCCTGACTTTC
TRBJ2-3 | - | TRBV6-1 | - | CASSELQGITDTQYF | TGTGCCAGCAGTGAACTGCAGGGGATCACAGATACGCAGTATTTT
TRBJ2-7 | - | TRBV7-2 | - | CASSLGRDGAYEQYF | TGTGCCAGCAGCTTGGGGCGGGACGGGGCCTACGAGCAGTACTTC
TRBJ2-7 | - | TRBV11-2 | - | CASSRTGTYEQYF | TGTGCCAGCAGCCGCACAGGGACTTACGAGCAGTACTTC
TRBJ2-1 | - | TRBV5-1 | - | CASSLGAYNEQFF | TGCGCCAGCAGCTTGGGGGCCTACAATGAGCAGTTCTTC
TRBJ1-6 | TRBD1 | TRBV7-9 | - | CASSTRTGGNSPLHF | TGTGCCAGCAGCACCCGGACAGGGGGAAATTCACCCCTCCACTTT
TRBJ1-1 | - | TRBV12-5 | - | CASGLSPANTEAFF | TGTGCTAGTGGTTTATCGCCGGCAAACACTGAAGCTTTCTTT
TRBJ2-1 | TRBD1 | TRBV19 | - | CASSISTGAGSYNEQFF | TGTGCCAGTAGTATCTCGACAGGGGCGGGTTCCTACAATGAGCAGTTCTTC
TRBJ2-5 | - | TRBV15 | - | CATSTSLEAQETQYF | TGTGCCACCAGCACCTCTTTAGAGGCCCAAGAGACCCAGTACTTC
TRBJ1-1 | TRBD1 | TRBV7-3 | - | CASTDSQGQGVYTEAFF | TGTGCCAGCACCGACTCCCAGGGACAGGGGGTTTACACTGAAGCTTTCTTT
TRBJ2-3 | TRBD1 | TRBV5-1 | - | CASSPDRGQTQYF | TGCGCCAGCAGCCCGGACAGGGGACAAACGCAGTATTTT
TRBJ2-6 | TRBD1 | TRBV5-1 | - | CASIQYIRDRVSASGANVLTF | TGCGCCAGCATCCAGTATATCCGGGACAGGGTTTCGGCCTCTGGGGCCAACGTCCTGACTTTC
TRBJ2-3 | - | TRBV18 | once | CASSPADTQYF | TGTGCCAGCTCACCAGCAGATACGCAGTATTTT
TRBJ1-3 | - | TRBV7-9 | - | CASSLDSENTIYF | TGTGCCAGCAGCCTGGACAGTGAAAACACCATATATTTT
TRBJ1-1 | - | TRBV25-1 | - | CASSEQGGHQAFF | TGTGCCAGCAGTGAACAAGGAGGACACCAAGCTTTCTTT
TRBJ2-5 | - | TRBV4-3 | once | CASSQGHGQETQYF | TGCGCCAGCAGCCAAGGACATGGCCAAGAGACCCAGTACTTC
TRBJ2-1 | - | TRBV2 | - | CASSGVLRGSYNEQFF | TGTGCCAGCAGTGGGGTTCTCCGGGGCTCCTACAATGAGCAGTTCTTC
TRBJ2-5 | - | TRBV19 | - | CASSIVGGETQYF | TGTGCCAGTAGTATAGTAGGTGGGGAGACCCAGTACTTC
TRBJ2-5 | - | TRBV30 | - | CAGRLSVRETQYF | TGTGCCGGCCGACTAAGTGTAAGGGAGACCCAGTACTTC
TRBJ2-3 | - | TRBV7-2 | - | CASSSLGERTDTQYF | TGTGCCAGCAGCTCCTTGGGGGAGAGGACAGATACGCAGTATTTT
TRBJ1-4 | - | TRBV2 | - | CASSWTAGNEKLFF | TGTGCCAGCAGTTGGACAGCTGGTAATGAAAAACTGTTTTTT
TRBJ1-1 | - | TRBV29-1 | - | CSVDTYSQSVFF | TGCAGCGTTGACACCTACTCCCAATCAGTTTTCTTT
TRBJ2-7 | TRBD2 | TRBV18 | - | CASSFTSGADSYEQYF | TGTGCCAGCTCATTCACTAGCGGGGCCGACTCCTACGAGCAGTACTTC